This TCR beta chain originates from a study of STAT5B mutations in CD4+ large granular lymphocyte leukemia. With regard to this clone: Its matching antigen is unknown.

Sequenced by immunoSEQ multiplex PCR; TCRdb stores in-frame clones only, minus some. The sample lists some 34,000 clones; roughly four fifths were seen once. With V trimmed by 5 bases and J by 4 bases, 11 bases remained unmatched. This CDR3 is built from 15 residues. Per the germline V gene, CDR1 is SGHTA and CDR2 is FQGNSA. General study results and limits: Patient CD4-sorted repertoires stayed more clonal than healthy ones after leukemic-clone removal. Higher CD4+ than CD8+ T-LGLL clonality might reflect small sample size. About 24% of private leukemic clonotypes occurred rarely in other patients' non-leukemic repertoires. 8/27 top patient clones versus 2/35 control clones were TRBV06-family.

Material for sequencing was CD4+ T cells from blood buffy coats. The chain combines TRBV7-2 with TRBJ2-7; 7 nucleotides line up with TRBD2. The TCR comes from a human donor in good health. The CDR3 loop is CASSLTSVGGYEQYF. The CDR3 region has the DNA TGTGCCAGCAGCCTGACGTCGGTGGGGGGGTACGAGCAGTACTTC.